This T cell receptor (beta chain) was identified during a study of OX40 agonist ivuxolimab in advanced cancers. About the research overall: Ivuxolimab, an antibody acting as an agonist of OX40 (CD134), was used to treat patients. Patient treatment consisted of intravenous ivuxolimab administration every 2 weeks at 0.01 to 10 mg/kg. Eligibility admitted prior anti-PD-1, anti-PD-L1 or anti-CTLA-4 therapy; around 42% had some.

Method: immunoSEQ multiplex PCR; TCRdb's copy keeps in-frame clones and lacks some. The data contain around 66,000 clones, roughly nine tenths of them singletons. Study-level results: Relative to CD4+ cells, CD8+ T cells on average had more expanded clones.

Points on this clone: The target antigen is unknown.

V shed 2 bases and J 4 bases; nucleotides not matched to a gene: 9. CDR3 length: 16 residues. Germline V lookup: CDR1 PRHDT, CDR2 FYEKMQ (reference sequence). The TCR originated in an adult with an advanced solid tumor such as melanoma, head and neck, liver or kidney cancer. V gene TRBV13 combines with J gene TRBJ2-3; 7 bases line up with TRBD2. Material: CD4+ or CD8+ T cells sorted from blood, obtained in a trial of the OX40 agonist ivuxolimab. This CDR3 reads CASSLISSGVADTQYF. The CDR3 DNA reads TGTGCCAGCAGCTTAATTTCCAGCGGGGTGGCAGATACGCAGTATTTT.